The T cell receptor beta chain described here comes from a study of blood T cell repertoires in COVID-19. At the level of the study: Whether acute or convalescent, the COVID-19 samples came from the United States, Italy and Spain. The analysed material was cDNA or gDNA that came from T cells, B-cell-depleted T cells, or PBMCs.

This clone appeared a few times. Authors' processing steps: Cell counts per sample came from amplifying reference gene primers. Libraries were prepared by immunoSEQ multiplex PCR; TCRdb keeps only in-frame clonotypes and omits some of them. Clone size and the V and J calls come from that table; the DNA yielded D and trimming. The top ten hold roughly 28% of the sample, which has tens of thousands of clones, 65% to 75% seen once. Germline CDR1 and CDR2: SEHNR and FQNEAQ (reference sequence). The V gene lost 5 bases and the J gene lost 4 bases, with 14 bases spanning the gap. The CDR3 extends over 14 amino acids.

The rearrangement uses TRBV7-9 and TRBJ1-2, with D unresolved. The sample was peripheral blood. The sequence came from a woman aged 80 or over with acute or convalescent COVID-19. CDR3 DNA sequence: TGTGCCAGCAGCCCCGTTGGTAGTTCCTATGGCTACACCTTC. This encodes CASSPVGSSYGYTF.